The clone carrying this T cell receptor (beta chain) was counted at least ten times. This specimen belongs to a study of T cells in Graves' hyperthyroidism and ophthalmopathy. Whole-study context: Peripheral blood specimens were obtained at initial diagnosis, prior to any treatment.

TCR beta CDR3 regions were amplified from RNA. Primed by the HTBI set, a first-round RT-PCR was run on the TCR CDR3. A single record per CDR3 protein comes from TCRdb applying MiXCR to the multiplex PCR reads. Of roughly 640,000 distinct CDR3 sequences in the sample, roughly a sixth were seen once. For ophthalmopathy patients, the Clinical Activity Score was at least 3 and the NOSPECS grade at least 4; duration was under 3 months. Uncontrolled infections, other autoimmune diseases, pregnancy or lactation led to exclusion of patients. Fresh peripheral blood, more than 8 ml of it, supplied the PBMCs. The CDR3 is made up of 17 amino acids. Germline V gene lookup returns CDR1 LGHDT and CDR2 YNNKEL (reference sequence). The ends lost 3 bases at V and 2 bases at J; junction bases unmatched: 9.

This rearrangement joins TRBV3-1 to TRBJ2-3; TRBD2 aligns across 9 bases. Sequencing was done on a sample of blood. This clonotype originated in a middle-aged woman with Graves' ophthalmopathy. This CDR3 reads CASSQVPLAGPTDTQYF. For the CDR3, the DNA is TGTGCCAGCAGCCAGGTTCCGCTAGCGGGACCCACAGATACGCAGTATTTT.